The present TCR beta chain was sequenced within a study of blood T cells in healthy people across ages. Study-wide findings and caveats: Versus aged donors, long-lived donors had higher diversity and more naive CD4+ cells.

Sample-barcoded 5' priming and a J-beta primer mix drove a second PCR of roughly 7 to 11 cycles. Individual samples furnished no less than 3 million CDR3-containing paired-end reads apiece. TCRdb used MiXCR to reprocess the 5' RACE reads, holding one entry per CDR3 protein. The top ten hold approximately 40% of the sample, which has more than 700,000 distinct CDR3 sequences, 50% to 65% seen once. Total RNA, at least 5 micrograms per sample, was extracted from PBMCs. Germline loops: CDR1 MGHRA, CDR2 YSYEKL. V lost 3 bases to trimming and J lost 3 bases; unmatched junction nucleotides: 4. The CDR3 is 17 amino acids. Comment on this clonotype: Its target is unknown.

The sequenced material came from blood. The chain employs TRBV4-1 and TRBJ2-1; 14 bases agree with TRBD2. This TCR derives from a man older than 75 in good health. The CDR3 DNA reads TGCGCCAGCAGCCAGCCCGGACTAGCGGGAGGCTACAATGAGCAGTTCTTC. Translated: CASSQPGLAGGYNEQFF.